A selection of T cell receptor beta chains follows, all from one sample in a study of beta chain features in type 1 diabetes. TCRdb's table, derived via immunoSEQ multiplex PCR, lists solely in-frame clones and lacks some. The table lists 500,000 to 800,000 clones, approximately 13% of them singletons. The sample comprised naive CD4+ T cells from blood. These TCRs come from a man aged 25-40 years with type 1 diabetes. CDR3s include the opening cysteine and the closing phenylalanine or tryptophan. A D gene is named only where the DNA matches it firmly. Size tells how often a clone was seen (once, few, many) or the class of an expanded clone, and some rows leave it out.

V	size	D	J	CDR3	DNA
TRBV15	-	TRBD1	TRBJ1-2	CATSREARGQGGYTF	TGTGCCACCAGCAGAGAGGCCAGGGGGCAGGGTGGCTACACCTTC
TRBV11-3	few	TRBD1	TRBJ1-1	CASSLRTGVRTEAFF	TGTGCCAGCAGCTTACGGACAGGGGTGAGGACTGAAGCTTTCTTT
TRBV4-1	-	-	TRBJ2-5	CASSQGTRERETQYF	TGCGCCAGCAGCCAAGGCACCAGGGAAAGGGAGACCCAGTACTTC
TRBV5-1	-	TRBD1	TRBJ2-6	CASSPFGTVVSGANVLTF	TGCGCCAGCAGTCCCTTTGGGACAGTCGTCTCTGGGGCCAACGTCCTGACTTTC
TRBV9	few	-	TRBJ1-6	CASSVDAGVDNSPLHF	TGTGCCAGCAGCGTAGATGCAGGGGTGGATAATTCACCCCTCCACTTT
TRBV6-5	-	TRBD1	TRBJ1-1	CASRNRGNTEAFF	TGTGCCAGCAGGAACAGGGGGAACACTGAAGCTTTCTTT
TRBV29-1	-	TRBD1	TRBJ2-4	CSAEGAAKNIQYF	TGCAGCGCCGAGGGGGCAGCCAAAAACATTCAGTACTTC
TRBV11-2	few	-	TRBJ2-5	CASSLAAAAWETQYF	TGTGCCAGCAGCTTAGCTGCGGCAGCCTGGGAGACCCAGTACTTC
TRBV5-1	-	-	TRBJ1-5	CASSSDSNQPQHF	TGCGCCAGCAGCTCGGATAGCAATCAGCCCCAGCATTTT
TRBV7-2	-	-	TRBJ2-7	CASSLAIQGYEQYF	TGTGCCAGCAGCTTAGCGATACAGGGATACGAGCAGTACTTC
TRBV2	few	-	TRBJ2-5	CASKRSVQETQYF	TGTGCCAGCAAGCGATCAGTCCAAGAGACCCAGTACTTC
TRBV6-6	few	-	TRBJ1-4	CASSSATRAKLFF	TGTGCCAGCAGTTCGGCCACTAGGGCGAAACTGTTTTTT
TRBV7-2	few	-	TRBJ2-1	CASSPPGHKNEQFF	TGTGCCAGCAGCCCCCCGGGACACAAGAATGAGCAGTTCTTC
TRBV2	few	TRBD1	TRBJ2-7	CASSPEGQGAEQYF	TGTGCCAGCAGTCCCGAGGGACAGGGGGCCGAGCAGTACTTC
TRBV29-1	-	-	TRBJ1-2	CSVVGNNYGYTF	TGCAGCGTTGTCGGGAATAACTATGGCTACACCTTC
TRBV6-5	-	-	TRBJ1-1	CASTRASNTEAFF	TGTGCCAGCACTCGGGCCTCTAACACTGAAGCTTTCTTT
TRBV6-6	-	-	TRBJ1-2	CASSDQTGYGYTF	TGTGCCAGCAGTGACCAGACAGGTTATGGCTACACCTTC
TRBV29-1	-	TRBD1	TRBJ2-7	CSAQSDRAGEQYF	TGCAGCGCTCAATCGGACAGGGCAGGCGAGCAGTACTTC
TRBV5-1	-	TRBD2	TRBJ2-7	CASSQVAGDTYEQYF	TGCGCCAGCAGCCAAGTAGCGGGGGATACCTACGAGCAGTACTTC
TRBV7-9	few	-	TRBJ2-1	CASSIDRPNEQFF	TGTGCCAGCAGCATAGACAGGCCGAATGAGCAGTTCTTC